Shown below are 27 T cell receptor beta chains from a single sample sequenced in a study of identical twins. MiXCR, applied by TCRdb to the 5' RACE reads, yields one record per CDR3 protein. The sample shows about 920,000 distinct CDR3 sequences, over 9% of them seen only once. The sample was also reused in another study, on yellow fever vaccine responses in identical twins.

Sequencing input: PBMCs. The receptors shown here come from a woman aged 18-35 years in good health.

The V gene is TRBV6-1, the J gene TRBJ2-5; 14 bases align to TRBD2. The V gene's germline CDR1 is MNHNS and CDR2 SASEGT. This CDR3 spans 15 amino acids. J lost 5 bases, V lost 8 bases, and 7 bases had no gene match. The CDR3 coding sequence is TGTGCCAGCGAGGGACTAGCGGGAGTGGGGGAGACCCAGTACTTC. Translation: CASEGLAGVGETQYF.

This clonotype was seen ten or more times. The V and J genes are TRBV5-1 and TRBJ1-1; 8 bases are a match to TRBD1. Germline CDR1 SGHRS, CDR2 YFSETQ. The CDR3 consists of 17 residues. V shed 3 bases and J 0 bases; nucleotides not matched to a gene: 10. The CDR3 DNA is TGCGCCAGCAGCTCGCGGACAGGGTTGGCGGTGAACACTGAAGCTTTCTTT. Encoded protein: CASSSRTGLAVNTEAFF.

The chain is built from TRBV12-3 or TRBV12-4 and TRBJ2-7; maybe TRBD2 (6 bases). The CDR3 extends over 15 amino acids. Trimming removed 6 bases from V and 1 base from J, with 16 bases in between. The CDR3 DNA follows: TGTGCCAGCAGCACTGGGGGGATTTCGTCCTACGAGCAGTACTTC. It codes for CASSTGGISSYEQYF.

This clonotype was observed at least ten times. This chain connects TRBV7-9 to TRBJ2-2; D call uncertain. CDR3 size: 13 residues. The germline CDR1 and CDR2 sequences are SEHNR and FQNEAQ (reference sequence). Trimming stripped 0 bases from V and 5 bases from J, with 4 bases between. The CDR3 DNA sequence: TGTGCCAGCAGCTTAGCGGGGACCGGGGAGCTGTTTTTT. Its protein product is CASSLAGTGELFF.

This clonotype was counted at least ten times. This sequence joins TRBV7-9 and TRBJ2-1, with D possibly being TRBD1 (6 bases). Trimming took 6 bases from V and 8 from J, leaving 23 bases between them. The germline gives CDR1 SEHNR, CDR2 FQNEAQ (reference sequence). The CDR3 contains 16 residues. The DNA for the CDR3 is TGTGCCAGCAGTTCGGACAGAAATAATCCCGGGTATGAGCAGTTCTTC. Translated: CASSSDRNNPGYEQFF.

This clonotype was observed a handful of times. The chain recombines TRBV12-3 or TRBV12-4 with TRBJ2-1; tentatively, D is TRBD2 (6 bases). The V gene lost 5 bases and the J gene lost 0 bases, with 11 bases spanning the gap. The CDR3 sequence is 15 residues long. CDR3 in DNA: TGTGCCAGCAGTCCCCGGGAGTCCTCCTACAATGAGCAGTTCTTC. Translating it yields CASSPRESSYNEQFF.

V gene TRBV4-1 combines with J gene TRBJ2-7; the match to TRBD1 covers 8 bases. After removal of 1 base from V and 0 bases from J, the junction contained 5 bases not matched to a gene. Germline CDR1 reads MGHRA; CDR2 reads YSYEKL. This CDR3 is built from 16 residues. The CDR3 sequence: CASSQGRQGPSYEQYV. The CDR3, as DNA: TGCGCCAGCAGCCAAGGCCGACAGGGGCCCTCCTACGAGCAGTACGTC.

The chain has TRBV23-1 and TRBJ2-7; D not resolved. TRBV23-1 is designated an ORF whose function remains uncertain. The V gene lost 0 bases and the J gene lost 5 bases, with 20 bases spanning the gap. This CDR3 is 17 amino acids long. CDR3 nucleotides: TGCGCCAGCAGTCAATCTTATGACCCCCTGAAGTCCGACGAGCAGTACTTC. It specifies CASSQSYDPLKSDEQYF.

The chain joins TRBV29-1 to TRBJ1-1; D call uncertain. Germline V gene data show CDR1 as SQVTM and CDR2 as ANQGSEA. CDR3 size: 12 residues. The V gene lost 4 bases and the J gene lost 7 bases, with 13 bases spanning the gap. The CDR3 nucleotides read TGCAGCGTTGCAACCCGTCTCAATGAAGCTTTCTTT. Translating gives CSVATRLNEAFF.

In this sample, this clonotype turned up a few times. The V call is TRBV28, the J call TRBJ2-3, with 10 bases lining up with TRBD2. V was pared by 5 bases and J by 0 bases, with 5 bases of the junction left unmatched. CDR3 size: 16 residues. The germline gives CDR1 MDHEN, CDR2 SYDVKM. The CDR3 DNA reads TGTGCCAGCAGTACTTTACTAGCGGGAAGCACAGATACGCAGTATTTT. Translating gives CASSTLLAGSTDTQYF.

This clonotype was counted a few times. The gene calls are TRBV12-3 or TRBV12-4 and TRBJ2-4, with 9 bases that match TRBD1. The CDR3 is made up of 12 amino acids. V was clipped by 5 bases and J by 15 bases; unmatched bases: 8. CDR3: CASSPGQGSSYF. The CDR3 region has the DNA TGTGCCAGCAGTCCCGGACAGGGGAGCTCGTACTTC.

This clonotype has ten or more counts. CDR3 nucleotides: TGCAGTGCTAGAAGTTATGGTAGCGGGGGGGCCGGGGCCAAAAACATTCAGTACTTC. This translates into CSARSYGSGGAGAKNIQYF. The chain carries TRBV20-1 and TRBJ2-4, with 11 bases fitting TRBD2. V shed 2 bases and J 1 base; nucleotides not matched to a gene: 13. The CDR3 loop spans 19 amino acids. Germline-derived CDR1 and CDR2 are DFQATT and SNEGSKA (reference sequence).

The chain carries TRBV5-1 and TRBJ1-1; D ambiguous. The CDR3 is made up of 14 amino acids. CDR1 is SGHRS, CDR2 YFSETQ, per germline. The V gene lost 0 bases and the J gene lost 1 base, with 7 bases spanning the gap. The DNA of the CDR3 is TGCGCCAGCAGCTTGGATTCAAGGAACACTGAAGCTTTCTTT. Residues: CASSLDSRNTEAFF. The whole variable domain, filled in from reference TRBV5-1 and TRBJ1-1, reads KAGVTQTPRYLIKTRGQQVTLSCSPISGHRSVSWYQQTPGQGLQFLFEYFSETQRNKGNFPGRFSGRQFSNSRSEMNVSTLELGDSALYLCASSLDSRNTEAFFGQGTRLTVV.

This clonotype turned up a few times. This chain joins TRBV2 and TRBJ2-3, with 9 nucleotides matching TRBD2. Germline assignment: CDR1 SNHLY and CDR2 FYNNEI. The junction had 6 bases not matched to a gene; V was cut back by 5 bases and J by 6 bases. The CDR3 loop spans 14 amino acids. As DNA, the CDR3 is TGTGCCAGCAGTCGCGGGGGGGCCACGGATACGCAGTATTTT. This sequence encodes CASSRGGATDTQYF.

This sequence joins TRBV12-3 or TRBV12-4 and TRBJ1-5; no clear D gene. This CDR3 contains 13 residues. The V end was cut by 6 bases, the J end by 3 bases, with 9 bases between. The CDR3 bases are TGTGCCAGCAGGGGCAGCCACAATCAGCCCCAGCATTTT. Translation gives CASRGSHNQPQHF.

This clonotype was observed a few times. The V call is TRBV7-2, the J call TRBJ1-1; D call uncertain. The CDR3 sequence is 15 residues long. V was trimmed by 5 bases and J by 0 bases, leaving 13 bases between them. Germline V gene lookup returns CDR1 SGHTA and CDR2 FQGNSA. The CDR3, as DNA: TGTGCCAGCAGCATAAGGCTGAGTCTGAACACTGAAGCTTTCTTT. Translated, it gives CASSIRLSLNTEAFF. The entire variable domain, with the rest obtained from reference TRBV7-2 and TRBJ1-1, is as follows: GAGVSQSPSNKVTEKGKDVELRCDPISGHTALYWYRQSLGQGLEFLIYFQGNSAPDKSGLPSDRFSAERTGGSVSTLTIQRTQQEDSAVYLCASSIRLSLNTEAFFGQGTRLTVV.

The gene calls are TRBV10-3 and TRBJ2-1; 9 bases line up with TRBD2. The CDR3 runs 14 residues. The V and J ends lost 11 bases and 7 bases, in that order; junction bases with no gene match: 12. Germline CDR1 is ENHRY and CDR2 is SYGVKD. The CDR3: CAVSTSGTFNEQFF. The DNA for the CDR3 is TGTGCCGTCTCGACTAGCGGCACCTTTAATGAGCAGTTCTTC.

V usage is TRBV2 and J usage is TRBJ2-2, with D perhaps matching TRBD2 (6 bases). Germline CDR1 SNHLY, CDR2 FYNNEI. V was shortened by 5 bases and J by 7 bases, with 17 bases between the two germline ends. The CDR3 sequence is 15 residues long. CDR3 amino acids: CASSFSGVTIGELFF. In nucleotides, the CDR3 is TGTGCCAGCAGTTTTTCGGGGGTGACGATCGGGGAGCTGTTTTTT.

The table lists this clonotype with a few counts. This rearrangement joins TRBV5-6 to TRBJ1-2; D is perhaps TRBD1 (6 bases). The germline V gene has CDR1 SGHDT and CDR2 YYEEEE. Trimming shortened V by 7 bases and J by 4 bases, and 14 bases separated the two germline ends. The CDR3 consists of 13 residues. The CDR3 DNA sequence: TGTGCCAGCCTAGGAGAAGGGGGCTATGGCTACACCTTC. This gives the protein CASLGEGGYGYTF.

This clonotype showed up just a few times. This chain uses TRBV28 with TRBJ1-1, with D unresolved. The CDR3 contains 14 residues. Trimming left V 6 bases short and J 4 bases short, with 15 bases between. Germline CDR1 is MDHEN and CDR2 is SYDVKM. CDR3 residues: CASSFPPLSTEAFF. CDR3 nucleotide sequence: TGTGCCAGCAGCTTCCCCCCTTTGTCCACTGAAGCTTTCTTT.

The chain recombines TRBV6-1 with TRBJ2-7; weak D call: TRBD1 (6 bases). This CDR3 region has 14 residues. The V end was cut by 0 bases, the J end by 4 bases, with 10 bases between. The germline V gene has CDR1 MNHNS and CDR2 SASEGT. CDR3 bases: TGTGCCAGCAGTGAAGCGGGCAGGGGTTACGAGCAGTACGTC. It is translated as CASSEAGRGYEQYV.

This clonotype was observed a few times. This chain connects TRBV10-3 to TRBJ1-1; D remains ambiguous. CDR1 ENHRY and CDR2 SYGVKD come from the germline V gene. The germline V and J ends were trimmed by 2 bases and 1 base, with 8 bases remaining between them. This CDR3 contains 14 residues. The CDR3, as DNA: TGTGCCATCAGTGAGGCCGGGAGGAACACTGAAGCTTTCTTT. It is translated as CAISEAGRNTEAFF.

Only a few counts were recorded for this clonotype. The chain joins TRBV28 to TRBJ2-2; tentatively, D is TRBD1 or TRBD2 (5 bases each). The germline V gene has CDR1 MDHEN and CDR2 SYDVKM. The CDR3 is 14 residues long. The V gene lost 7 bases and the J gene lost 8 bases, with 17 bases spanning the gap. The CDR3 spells CASTSGQKWGELFF. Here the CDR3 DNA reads TGTGCCAGCACTTCGGGGCAGAAGTGGGGGGAGCTGTTTTTT.

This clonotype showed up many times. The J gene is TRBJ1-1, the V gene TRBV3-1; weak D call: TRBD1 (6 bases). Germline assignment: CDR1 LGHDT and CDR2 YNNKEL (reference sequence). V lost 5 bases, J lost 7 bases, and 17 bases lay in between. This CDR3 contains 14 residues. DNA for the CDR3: TGTGCCAGCAGCTCCCTGCCGGGACACTATGAAGCTTTCTTT. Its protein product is CASSSLPGHYEAFF.

CDR3 in DNA: TGTGCCAGCAGCCAAGAACAAGCGGGCACAGATACGCAGTATTTT. This sequence encodes CASSQEQAGTDTQYF. The chain joins TRBV3-1 to TRBJ2-3; D may be TRBD2 (5 bases). Germline CDR1 is LGHDT and CDR2 is YNNKEL (reference sequence). This CDR3 spans 15 amino acids. Deletions cut 0 bases from V and 1 base from J, with 8 bases between.

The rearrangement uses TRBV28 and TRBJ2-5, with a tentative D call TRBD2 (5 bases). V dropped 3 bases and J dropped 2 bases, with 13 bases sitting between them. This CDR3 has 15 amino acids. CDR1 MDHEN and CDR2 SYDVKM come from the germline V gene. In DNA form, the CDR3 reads TGTGCCAGCAGTTTGGTGAGGAGGCAGCAAGAGACCCAGTACTTC. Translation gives CASSLVRRQQETQYF.

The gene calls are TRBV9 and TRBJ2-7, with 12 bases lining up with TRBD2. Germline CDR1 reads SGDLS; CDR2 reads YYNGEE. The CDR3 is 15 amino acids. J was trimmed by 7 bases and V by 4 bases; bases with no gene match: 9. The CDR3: CASSTTSGRFEEQYF. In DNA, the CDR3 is TGTGCCAGCAGCACTACTAGCGGGAGGTTCGAGGAGCAGTACTTC.